This note documents a single TCR beta chain sequence. What it recognizes is unknown. Trimming at V came to 1 base and at J to 1 base, leaving 1 base not matched to a gene. The germline V gene has CDR1 LNHDA and CDR2 SQIVND (reference sequence). CDR3 length: 15 amino acids. Using immunoSEQ multiplex PCR, the repertoire was profiled, and TCRdb retains in-frame clones only, with some absent. The sample comprises about 270,000 clones, roughly 93% of which are singletons, and around 0.5% rests with the top ten. These data are taken from a study of T cell responses to AZD1222 COVID-19 vaccine. Study results and caveats: Dominant at 160-218 and 743-854, vaccine-associated CD4 TCRs also spanned spike. Repertoires were sampled only after the peak T cell response.

Here the sequenced sample was peripheral blood, taken 28 days after the second AZD1222 dose. V gene TRBV19 combines with J gene TRBJ2-7, with 10 bases aligning to TRBD1. This TCR derives from an adult who received the AZD1222 COVID-19 vaccine. The CDR3 bases are TGTGCCAGTAGTATAGGACAGGGGGCGTCCTACGAGCAGTACTTC. This codes for CASSIGQGASYEQYF.